The 11 T cell receptor beta chains below were found in one sample sequenced in a study of identical twins. Each CDR3 protein gets one entry after TCRdb re-called the 5' RACE reads with MiXCR. The table lists 750,000 to 950,000 distinct CDR3 sequences, about 12% of them singletons. This sample also belongs to another study, concerning yellow fever vaccine responses in identical twins.

What was sequenced was PBMCs. These TCRs come from a woman younger than 30 in good health.

This chain uses TRBV20-1 with TRBJ1-1; 7 bases map to TRBD1. CDR1 and CDR2 from the germline V gene are DFQATT and SNEGSKA (reference sequence). Unmatched junction bases numbered 8, after V lost 6 bases and J lost 1 base. The CDR3 totals 14 residues. The chain's CDR3 is CSAPGGQQNTEAFF. CDR3 in DNA: TGCAGTGCACCGGGGGGACAGCAGAACACTGAAGCTTTCTTT.

A few counts support this clonotype. As DNA, the CDR3 is TGTGCCAGCAGCCCCTCGACAGGGGAGGTGAACTATGGCTACACCTTC. Its protein product is CASSPSTGEVNYGYTF. The rearrangement joins TRBV4-2 to TRBJ1-2, with 8 positions matching TRBD1. Looked up from germline, CDR1 is LGHNA and CDR2 is YNFKEQ. CDR3 length: 16 amino acids. Unmatched junction bases numbered 9, after V lost 4 bases and J lost 2 bases.

The J gene is TRBJ2-1, the V gene TRBV20-1; 7 bases fit TRBD1. CDR3 length equals 14 residues. V lost 3 bases and J lost 3; bases outside the gene matches: 5. Germline lookup yields CDR1 DFQATT and CDR2 SNEGSKA (reference sequence). CDR3: CSARLTGDYNEQFF. Here the CDR3 DNA reads TGCAGTGCTAGGTTAACAGGGGACTACAATGAGCAGTTCTTC.

In regard to this clonotype: Being one base from a much bigger clone, this may be a read error. The V gene is TRBV12-3 or TRBV12-4, the J gene TRBJ2-1; no definite D call. The CDR3 spans 10 residues. V was clipped by 3 bases and J by 9 bases, with 3 bases between them. CDR3 sequence reads: CASSFTEQFF. CDR3 DNA sequence: TGTGCCAGCAGTTTTACTGAGCAGTTCTTC.

This clonotype came up a few times. This chain connects TRBV10-3 to TRBJ1-1; D gene uncertain. Germline V gene sequence: CDR1 ENHRY, CDR2 SYGVKD. V lost 6 bases to trimming and J lost 5 bases, with 13 bases between them. The CDR3 runs to 13 residues. CDR3 loop: CAISDGRATEAFF. The CDR3 nucleotides are TGTGCCATCAGCGACGGACGCGCGACTGAAGCTTTCTTT.

This clonotype has at least ten counts. This rearrangement joins TRBV6-1 to TRBJ2-7, with 7 bases aligning to TRBD2. The length of the CDR3 is 15 residues. With V trimmed by 0 bases and J by 6 bases, 8 bases remained unmatched. Per the germline V gene, CDR1 is MNHNS and CDR2 is SASEGT. The CDR3 DNA reads as TGTGCCAGCAGTGAAGCAGAGACTAGCTTCTCCGAGCAGTACTTC. Residues: CASSEAETSFSEQYF.

The genes are TRBV12-3 or TRBV12-4 and TRBJ1-1; no firm D call. Trimming took 6 bases from V and 0 from J, leaving 5 bases between them. The CDR3 spans 12 residues. For the CDR3, the DNA is TGTGCCAGCAGGATAATGAACACTGAAGCTTTCTTT. Amino acids: CASRIMNTEAFF.

The CDR3, as DNA: TGTGCCATACGGACAGGAGGTACTGAAGCTTTCTTT. Amino acids: CAIRTGGTEAFF. This sequence joins TRBV19 and TRBJ1-1; 7 bases map to TRBD1. V was clipped by 10 bases and J by 5 bases; unmatched bases: 7. The germline V gene encodes CDR1 LNHDA and CDR2 SQIVND (reference sequence). The CDR3 runs 12 residues.

Regarding this clonotype: The germline gene is not matched at one end of the junction; a read error may be the cause. V and J are TRBV2 and TRBJ2-6; D may correspond to TRBD1 or TRBD2 (5 bases each). The germline V gene encodes CDR1 SNHLY and CDR2 FYNNEI. The CDR3 extends over 15 amino acids. CDR3 nucleotides: TGTGCCAGCAGTCCGCAGGGAGCTGGGGACAACGTCCTGACTTTC. Amino acids: CASSPQGAGDNVLTF.

This clonotype was counted a few times. The chain carries TRBV20-1 and TRBJ2-5; tentative D call: TRBD2 (5 bases). The germline gives CDR1 DFQATT, CDR2 SNEGSKA (reference sequence). The CDR3 runs 18 residues. Trimming shortened V by 0 bases and J by 7 bases, and 27 bases separated the two germline ends. In nucleotides, the CDR3 is TGCAGTGCTAGAGATACCCTTCCCGGTGGAGGCTCCTGGGGGACCCAGTACTTC. Amino acids: CSARDTLPGGGSWGTQYF.

This rearrangement joins TRBV9 to TRBJ2-7; D is unresolved. V dropped 0 bases and J dropped 1 base, with 11 bases sitting between them. The germline CDR1 and CDR2 sequences are SGDLS and YYNGEE. The CDR3 has 15 residues. CDR3 amino acids: CASSVDGRASYEQYF. CDR3 DNA sequence: TGTGCCAGCAGCGTAGACGGCAGAGCTTCCTACGAGCAGTACTTC.